The clone carrying this TCR beta chain was observed a few times. Antigen: not known. The cDNA was synthesized by 5'RACE incorporating 10-nucleotide random UMIs. TCRdb redid the calling of the 5' RACE reads with MiXCR, one entry per CDR3 protein. The sample carries some 66,000 distinct CDR3 sequences, about 4.9% recorded once. The entry originates in a study of neurological immune-mediated disorders. Study-wide findings and caveats: The multiple sclerosis repertoire cluster was not associated with any clinical or MRI feature, with the authors stating that larger cohorts are needed. Across subjects, expanded clones had no CDR3 amino acid sequences in common, pointing to private repertoires in all groups.

CDR3 length: 15 residues. J was trimmed by 5 bases and V by 4 bases; bases with no gene match: 8. The TCR sequence derives from a man under 40 with multiple sclerosis. What was sequenced was PBMCs. The chain combines TRBV12-3 or TRBV12-4 with TRBJ1-1; 9 bases agree with TRBD1. Written as DNA, the CDR3 is TGTGCCAGCAGTTCCGGGGACAGGGTAGGAACTGAAGCTTTCTTT. Its protein is CASSSGDRVGTEAFF.